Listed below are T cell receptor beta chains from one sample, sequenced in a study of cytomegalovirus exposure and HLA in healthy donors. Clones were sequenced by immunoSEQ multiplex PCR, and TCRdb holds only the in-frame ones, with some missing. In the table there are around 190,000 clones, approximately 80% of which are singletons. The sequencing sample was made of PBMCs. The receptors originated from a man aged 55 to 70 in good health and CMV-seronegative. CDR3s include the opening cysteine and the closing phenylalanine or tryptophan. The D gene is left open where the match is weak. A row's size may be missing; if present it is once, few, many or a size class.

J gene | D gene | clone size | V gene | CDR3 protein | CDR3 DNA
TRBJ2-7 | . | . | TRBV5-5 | CASSNTGLDLYEQYF | TGTGCCAGCAGCAACACCGGACTGGACCTCTACGAGCAGTACTTC
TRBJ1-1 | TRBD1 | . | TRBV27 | CASSLSRTGITEAFF | TGTGCCAGCAGTTTATCGAGGACAGGGATCACTGAAGCTTTCTTT
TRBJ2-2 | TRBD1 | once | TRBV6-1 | CASKRTGNTGELFF | TGTGCCAGCAAGAGGACAGGCAACACCGGGGAGCTGTTTTTT
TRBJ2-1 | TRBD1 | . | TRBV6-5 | CASSRRTGQGIQFF | TGTGCCAGCAGTCGTCGAACGGGACAGGGCATCCAGTTCTTC
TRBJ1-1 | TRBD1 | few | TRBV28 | CASRSTGGGTEAFF | TGTGCCAGCAGATCGACAGGGGGAGGGACTGAAGCTTTCTTT
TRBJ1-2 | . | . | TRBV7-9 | CASSLTGDHLDGYTF | TGTGCCAGCAGCTTAACGGGGGATCATCTCGATGGCTACACCTTC
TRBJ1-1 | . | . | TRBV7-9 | CASSFLAPNEAFF | TGTGCCAGCAGCTTCTTGGCTCCCAATGAAGCTTTCTTT
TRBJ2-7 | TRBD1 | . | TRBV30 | CAWSPGTGGEQYF | TGTGCCTGGAGTCCCGGGACAGGGGGCGAGCAGTACTTC
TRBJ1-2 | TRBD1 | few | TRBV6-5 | CASSYSLTGQRVGYTF | TGTGCCAGCAGTTACTCGCTAACGGGACAGAGGGTGGGCTACACCTTC
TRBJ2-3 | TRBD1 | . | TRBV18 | CASSRDRLPTDTQYF | TGTGCCAGCTCTCGGGACAGACTTCCCACAGATACGCAGTATTTT
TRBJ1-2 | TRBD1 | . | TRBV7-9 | CASSPGQGINGYTF | TGTGCCAGCAGCCCGGGACAGGGAATCAATGGCTACACCTTC
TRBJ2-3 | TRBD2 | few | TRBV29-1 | CSVAPGLATDTQYF | TGCAGCGTCGCCCCGGGACTAGCGACAGATACGCAGTATTTT
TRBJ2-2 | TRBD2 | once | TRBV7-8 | CASSPGLAAAGELFF | TGTGCCAGCAGCCCGGGACTAGCGGCCGCCGGGGAGCTGTTTTTT
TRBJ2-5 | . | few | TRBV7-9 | CASSSGGTEETQYF | TGTGCCAGCAGCTCGGGGGGGACAGAAGAGACCCAGTACTTC
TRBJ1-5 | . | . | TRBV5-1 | CASSLGREGQPQHF | TGCGCCAGCAGCTTGGGCAGAGAGGGTCAGCCCCAGCATTTT
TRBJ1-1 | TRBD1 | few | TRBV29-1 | CSVTPGTEGTEAFF | TGCAGCGTTACGCCCGGGACAGAGGGGACTGAAGCTTTCTTT
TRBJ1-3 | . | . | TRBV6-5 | CASSYGGLRNTIYF | TGTGCCAGCAGTTACGGGGGGTTACGAAACACCATATATTTT
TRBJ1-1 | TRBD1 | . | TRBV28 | CASKDRRYLEAFF | TGTGCCAGCAAGGACAGGAGATACTTAGAAGCTTTCTTT